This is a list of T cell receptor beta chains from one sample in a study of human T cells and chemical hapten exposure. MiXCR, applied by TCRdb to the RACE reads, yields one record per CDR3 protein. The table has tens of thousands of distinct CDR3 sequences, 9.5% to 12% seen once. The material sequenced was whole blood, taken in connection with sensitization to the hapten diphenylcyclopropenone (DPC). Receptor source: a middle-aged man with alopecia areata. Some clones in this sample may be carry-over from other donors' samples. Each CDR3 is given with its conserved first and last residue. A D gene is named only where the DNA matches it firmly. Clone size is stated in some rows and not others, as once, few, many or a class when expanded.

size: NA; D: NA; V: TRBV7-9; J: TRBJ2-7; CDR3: CASFSPAAGVFYEQYF; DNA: TGTGCCAGCTTCTCCCCGGCGGCAGGCGTTTTTTACGAGCAGTACTTC
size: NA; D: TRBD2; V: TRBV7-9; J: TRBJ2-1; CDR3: CASSSSGYSYNEQFF; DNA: TGTGCCAGCAGTTCTAGCGGTTACTCCTACAATGAGCAGTTCTTC
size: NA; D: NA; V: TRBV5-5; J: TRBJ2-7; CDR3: CASSLTVLGGEQYF; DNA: TGTGCCAGCAGCCTGACAGTCCTAGGGGGCGAGCAGTACTTC
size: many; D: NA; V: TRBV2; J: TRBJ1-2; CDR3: CASSGDRSEVYGYTF; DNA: TGTGCCAGCAGCGGCGACAGATCAGAAGTCTATGGCTACACCTTC
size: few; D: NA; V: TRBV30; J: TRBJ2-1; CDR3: CAWSFMGRSYNEQFF; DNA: TGTGCCTGGAGTTTCATGGGGCGCTCCTACAATGAGCAGTTCTTC
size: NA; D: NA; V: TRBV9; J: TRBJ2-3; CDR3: CASSVEQYDTQYF; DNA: TGTGCCAGCAGCGTAGAGCAGTACGATACGCAGTATTTT
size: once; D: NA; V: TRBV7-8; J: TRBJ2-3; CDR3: CVSSLGPTDTQYF; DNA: TGTGTCAGCAGCCTAGGACCCACAGATACGCAGTATTTT
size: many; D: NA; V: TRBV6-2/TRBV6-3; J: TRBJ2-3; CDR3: CASKGPALDTQYF; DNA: TGTGCCAGCAAAGGACCTGCCCTAGATACGCAGTATTTT
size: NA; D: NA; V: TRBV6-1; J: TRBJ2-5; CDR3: CAEAASMETQYF; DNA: TGTGCCGAGGCGGCTAGCATGGAGACCCAGTACTTC
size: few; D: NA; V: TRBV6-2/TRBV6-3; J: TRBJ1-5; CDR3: CASGESNQPQHF; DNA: TGTGCCAGCGGGGAGAGCAATCAGCCCCAGCATTTT
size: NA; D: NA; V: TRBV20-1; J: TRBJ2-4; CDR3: CSATDQNIQYF; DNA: TGCAGTGCTACAGACCAAAACATTCAGTACTTC
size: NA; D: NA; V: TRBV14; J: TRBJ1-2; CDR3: CASSLQGLNYGYTF; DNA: TGTGCCAGCAGCCTCCAGGGACTTAACTATGGCTACACCTTC
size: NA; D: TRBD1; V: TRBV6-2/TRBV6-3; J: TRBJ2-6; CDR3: CASSTGTGSPGANVLTF; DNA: TGTGCCAGCAGTACCGGGACAGGGTCCCCTGGGGCCAACGTCCTGACTTTC
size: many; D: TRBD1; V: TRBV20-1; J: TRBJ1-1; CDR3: CSARDFDRGQGTEAFF; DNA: TGCAGTGCTAGAGATTTTGACAGGGGGCAGGGCACTGAAGCTTTCTTT
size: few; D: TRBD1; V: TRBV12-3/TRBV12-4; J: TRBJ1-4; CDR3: CASRGQESYEKLFF; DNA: TGTGCCAGCAGGGGACAGGAGTCCTATGAAAAACTGTTTTTT
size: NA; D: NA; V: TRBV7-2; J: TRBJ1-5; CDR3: CASSLGRGYQPQHF; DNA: TGTGCCAGCAGCTTAGGACGAGGATATCAGCCCCAGCATTTT
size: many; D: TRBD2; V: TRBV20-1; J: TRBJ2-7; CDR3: CSAFTGGSYEQYF; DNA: TGCAGTGCCTTCACGGGCGGGAGCTACGAGCAGTACTTC
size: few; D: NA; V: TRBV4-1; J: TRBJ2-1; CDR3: CASSHERPSNEQFF; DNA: TGCGCCAGCAGCCACGAGAGACCCTCCAATGAGCAGTTCTTC
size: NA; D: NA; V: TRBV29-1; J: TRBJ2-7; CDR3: CSVRGLVSESYEQYF; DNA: TGCAGCGTCCGGGGGTTAGTATCCGAGAGTTACGAGCAGTACTTC
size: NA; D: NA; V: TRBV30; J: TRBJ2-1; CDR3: CAWSGGLIDEQFF; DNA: TGTGCCTGGAGCGGAGGACTAATCGATGAGCAGTTCTTC
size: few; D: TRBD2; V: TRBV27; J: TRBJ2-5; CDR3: CASSFLAGTETQYF; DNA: TGTGCCAGCAGTTTCCTAGCGGGAACAGAGACCCAGTACTTC
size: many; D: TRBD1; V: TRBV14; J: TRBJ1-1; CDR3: CASSPYGGQGLNTEAFF; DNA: TGTGCCAGCAGCCCGTACGGGGGACAGGGGTTGAACACTGAAGCTTTCTTT
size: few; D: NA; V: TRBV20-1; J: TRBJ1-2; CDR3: CSAWDPAGYGYTF; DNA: TGCAGTGCTTGGGACCCGGCTGGCTATGGCTACACCTTC
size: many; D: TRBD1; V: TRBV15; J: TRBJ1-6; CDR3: CATSRDRRISPLHF; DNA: TGTGCCACCAGCAGGGACAGGAGGATTTCACCCCTCCACTTT
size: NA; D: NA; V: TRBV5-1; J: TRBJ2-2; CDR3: CASSLNSNTGELFF; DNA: TGCGCCAGCAGCTTGAATTCGAACACCGGGGAGCTGTTTTTT
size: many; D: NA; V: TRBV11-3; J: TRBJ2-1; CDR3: CASSLLAVLNEQFF; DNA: TGTGCCAGCAGCTTACTAGCCGTGTTGAATGAGCAGTTCTTC
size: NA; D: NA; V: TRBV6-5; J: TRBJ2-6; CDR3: CASSYGLRSVLTF; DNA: TGTGCCAGCAGTTACGGCCTAAGAAGCGTCCTGACTTTC
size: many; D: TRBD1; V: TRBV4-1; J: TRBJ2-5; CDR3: CASSHGTGPYQETQYF; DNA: TGCGCCAGCAGCCACGGGACAGGTCCGTACCAAGAGACCCAGTACTTC
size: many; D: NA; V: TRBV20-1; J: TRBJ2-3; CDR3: CSARDPWSLADTQYF; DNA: TGCAGTGCTAGAGATCCCTGGAGTCTCGCAGATACGCAGTATTTT
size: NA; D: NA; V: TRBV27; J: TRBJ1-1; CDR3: CASSLSPGTSAFF; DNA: TGTGCCAGCAGTTTATCCCCGGGGACGTCAGCTTTCTTT
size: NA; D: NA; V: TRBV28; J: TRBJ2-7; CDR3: CASRLMRAHEQYF; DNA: TGTGCCAGCAGATTAATGAGGGCCCACGAGCAGTACTTC
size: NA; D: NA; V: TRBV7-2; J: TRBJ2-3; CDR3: CASSLARKQADTQYF; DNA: TGTGCCAGCAGCTTAGCGCGGAAGCAGGCAGATACGCAGTATTTT
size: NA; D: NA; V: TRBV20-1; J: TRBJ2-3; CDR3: CSARVLDPTQTDTQYF; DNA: TGCAGTGCTAGAGTCCTGGATCCGACTCAGACAGATACGCAGTATTTT
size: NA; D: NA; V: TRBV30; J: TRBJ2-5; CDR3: CAWKGIQETQYF; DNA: TGTGCCTGGAAAGGGATCCAAGAGACCCAGTACTTC
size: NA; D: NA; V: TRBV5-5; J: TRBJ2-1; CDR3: CASSLAGFSSYNEQFF; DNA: TGTGCCAGCAGCTTGGCAGGGTTTAGCTCCTACAATGAGCAGTTCTTC
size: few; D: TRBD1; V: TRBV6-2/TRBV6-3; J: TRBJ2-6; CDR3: CASSWDSSGANVLTF; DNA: TGTGCCAGCAGTTGGGACAGCTCTGGGGCCAACGTCCTGACTTTC
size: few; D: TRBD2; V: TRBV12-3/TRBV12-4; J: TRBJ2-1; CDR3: CASSRTTNPAGDNEQFF; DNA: TGTGCCAGCAGTCGGACGACTAATCCAGCGGGGGACAATGAGCAGTTCTTC
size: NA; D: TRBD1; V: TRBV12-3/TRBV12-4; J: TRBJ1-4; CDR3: CASSIGTAHEKLFF; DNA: TGTGCCAGCAGTATAGGGACAGCCCATGAAAAACTGTTTTTT
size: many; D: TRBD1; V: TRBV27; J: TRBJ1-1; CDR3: CASSSQGPGGAYTEAFF; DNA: TGTGCCAGCAGTTCACAAGGCCCAGGGGGCGCTTACACTGAAGCTTTCTTT
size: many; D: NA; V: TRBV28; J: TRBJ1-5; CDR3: CASEIGTSRQPQHF; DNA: TGTGCCAGCGAAATAGGGACATCCAGACAGCCCCAGCATTTT
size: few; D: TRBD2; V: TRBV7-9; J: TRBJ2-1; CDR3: CASSLELAAYNEQFF; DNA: TGTGCCAGCAGCTTAGAGCTAGCGGCATACAATGAGCAGTTCTTC
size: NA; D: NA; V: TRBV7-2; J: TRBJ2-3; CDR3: CASRPGLSTDTQYF; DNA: TGTGCCAGCAGGCCGGGGCTAAGCACAGATACGCAGTATTTT